This TCR beta chain comes out of a study of technical replicates of blood from four donors. Germline values: CDR1 ENHRY, CDR2 SYGVKD. This CDR3 has 14 residues. The V gene end was trimmed by 11 bases and the J gene end by 4 bases; junction bases not matched to a gene: 13. The repertoire was sequenced with immunoSEQ multiplex PCR; TCRdb's copy has only in-frame clones and lacks some. Here the sample spans roughly 76,000 clones, 80% to 90% being singletons. The sequence came from a human donor in good health. Some clones in this sample may be carry-over from other donors' samples. This chain joins TRBV10-3 and TRBJ1-1, with TRBD1 identical over 7 bases. The sequenced sample was PBMCs. This chain's CDR3 is CAAFTTGSGTEAFF. Written as DNA, the CDR3 is TGTGCCGCGTTTACGACAGGGTCAGGCACTGAAGCTTTCTTT.